The 23 T cell receptor beta chains given below trace back to one sample, sequenced in a study of Graves' ophthalmopathy and Graves' hyperthyroidism. RNA served as the template for amplifying TCR beta CDR3 regions. After a first-round RT-PCR with HTBI primers, a second-round multiplex PCR was run. MiXCR, applied by TCRdb to the multiplex PCR reads, yields one record per CDR3 protein. This sample has about 210,000 distinct CDR3 sequences, with over 25% found just once. What was sequenced was peripheral blood. These receptors all stem from a man in his fifties or sixties with Graves' ophthalmopathy.

This clonotype was seen many times. The chain employs TRBV7-2 and TRBJ1-2; no clear D gene. The CDR3 runs 12 residues. V was trimmed by 5 bases and J by 7 bases, leaving 11 bases between them. Germline CDR1 is SGHTA and CDR2 is FQGNSA. CDR3 bases: TGTGCCAGCAGCCCCTTGACATCTGGCTACACCTTC. It encodes CASSPLTSGYTF.

This clonotype was seen many times. The chain joins TRBV9 to TRBJ2-5, with TRBD2 matching 8 bases. In germline, CDR1 is SGDLS, CDR2 YYNGEE. This CDR3 comprises 14 residues. J was trimmed by 2 bases and V by 3 bases; bases with no gene match: 3. The CDR3 protein is CASSDRLAQETQYF. In DNA, the CDR3 is TGTGCCAGCAGCGACAGACTAGCGCAAGAGACCCAGTACTTC. The complete variable domain, with remaining parts taken from reference TRBV9 and TRBJ2-5, reads DSGVTQTPKHLITATGQRVTLRCSPRSGDLSVYWYQQSLDQGLQFLIQYYNGEERAKGNILERFSAQQFPDLHSELNLSSLELGDSALYFCASSDRLAQETQYFGPGTRLLVL.

The CDR3 nucleotides are TGCAGTGCTAGCGGGCAGGCCTACGAGCAGTACTTC. Its protein is CSASGQAYEQYF. The rearrangement uses TRBV20-1 and TRBJ2-7; the D is unclear. This CDR3 is 12 amino acids long. Germline V CDR1 and CDR2: DFQATT, SNEGSKA (reference sequence). Trimming left V 3 bases short and J 2 bases short, with 8 bases between.

This clonotype appeared many times. In nucleotides, the CDR3 is TGTGCCAGCAGCACCCCCGGGACAGGGACCGAGCAGTACTTC. This sequence encodes CASSTPGTGTEQYF. The gene calls are TRBV7-8 and TRBJ2-7; 9 positions agree with TRBD1. The length of the CDR3 is 14 residues. The germline gives CDR1 SGHVS, CDR2 FQNEAQ. The V and J ends lost 5 bases and 6 bases, in that order; junction bases with no gene match: 8.

The genes are TRBV29-1 and TRBJ2-7; D is possibly TRBD2 (5 bases). This CDR3 region has 14 residues. Germline CDR1 and CDR2: SQVTM and ANQGSEA. V was pared by 4 bases and J by 3 bases, with 16 bases between. CDR3 bases: TGCAGCGTTGGGTTCTCGGGGTCCGTCTACGAGCAGTACTTC. It is translated as CSVGFSGSVYEQYF.

J is TRBJ2-7 and V is TRBV11-2; 10 nucleotides align to TRBD2. The J segment lost 4 bases and the V segment lost 5 bases, leaving 17 bases of the junction unmatched. The CDR3 length is 18 residues. Germline V gene sequence: CDR1 SGHAT, CDR2 FQNNGV. The CDR3 sequence: CASSLGLAEINLGYEQYF. CDR3 DNA: TGTGCCAGCAGCCTAGGACTAGCGGAGATCAACCTGGGTTACGAGCAGTACTTC.

As DNA, the CDR3 is TGTGCCACCAGCAGAGACCAAGGGGGCTACACCTTC. The encoded protein is CATSRDQGGYTF. The V call is TRBV15, the J call TRBJ1-2; D is ambiguous. Between the trimmed V and J ends, which lost 0 bases and 8 bases, there was a span of 7 bases. Germline CDR1 LNHNV, CDR2 YYDKDF (reference sequence). This CDR3 spans 12 amino acids.

The chain is built from TRBV20-1 and TRBJ2-7, with TRBD2 matching 10 bases. CDR1 and CDR2 (germline): DFQATT, SNEGSKA (reference sequence). CDR3 length: 16 residues. The junction had 8 bases not matched to a gene; V was cut back by 0 bases and J by 3 bases. The CDR3 sequence: CSARDLLAGAVYEQYF. In nucleotides, the CDR3 is TGCAGTGCTAGAGATCTCCTAGCGGGAGCGGTCTACGAGCAGTACTTC.

This sequence joins TRBV15 and TRBJ2-7; D possibly corresponds to TRBD1 (5 bases). The germline CDR1 and CDR2 sequences are LNHNV and YYDKDF (reference sequence). Trimming removed 1 base at V and 0 bases at J, with 13 bases between. The CDR3 spans 16 residues. CDR3 bases: TGTGCCACCAGCAGAGTTCATCCGACAGTCTCCTACGAGCAGTACTTC. It yields the protein CATSRVHPTVSYEQYF.

This clonotype came up many times. The rearrangement joins TRBV2 to TRBJ1-5; 7 positions match TRBD1. Germline V lookup: CDR1 SNHLY, CDR2 FYNNEI. Trimming took 8 bases from V and 5 from J; bases not matched to a gene: 6. There are 13 residues in the CDR3. In DNA, the CDR3 is TGTGCCAGCGGAAGGACAGGCGATCAGCCCCAGCATTTT. Its protein is CASGRTGDQPQHF.

This chain connects TRBV6-1 to TRBJ1-2; 9 bases are shared with TRBD1. The CDR3 loop spans 14 amino acids. Germline CDR1 reads MNHNS; CDR2 reads SASEGT. The V and J ends lost 8 bases and 7 bases, in that order; junction bases with no gene match: 11. CDR3 loop: CASGPTGGFAGYTF. The CDR3 nucleotides read TGTGCCAGCGGTCCCACAGGGGGCTTCGCTGGCTACACCTTC.

This clonotype was detected ten times or more. This rearrangement joins TRBV6-5 to TRBJ1-5; no clear D gene. Trimming took off 6 bases at V and 1 base at J, with 7 bases between the two ends. Germline CDR1 and CDR2: MNHEY and SVGAGI. The CDR3 has 13 amino acids. The CDR3 region has the DNA TGTGCCAGCAGCCCCGGAAGCAATCAGCCCCAGCATTTT. Protein: CASSPGSNQPQHF.

This clonotype was recorded at least ten times. Here the CDR3 DNA reads TGTGCCAGCAGCTTGCGGGGGGAGCTAGGCTATGGCTACACCTTC. Protein sequence: CASSLRGELGYGYTF. The chain employs TRBV12-3 or TRBV12-4 and TRBJ1-2; D may be TRBD1 (5 bases). This CDR3 is built from 15 residues. V lost 6 bases and J lost 4, with 18 bases in between.

The chain has TRBV6-2 or TRBV6-3 and TRBJ1-6; 9 bases agree with TRBD1. This CDR3 region has 16 residues. J lost 8 bases, V lost 6 bases, and 11 bases had no gene match. The germline V gene encodes CDR1 MNHEY and CDR2 SVGEGT. The CDR3 loop reads CASRHPTRTGDSPLHF. The DNA of the CDR3 is TGTGCCAGCAGACACCCAACACGGACAGGGGATTCACCCCTCCACTTT.

J is TRBJ1-5 and V is TRBV20-1; D call uncertain. Between the trimmed V and J ends, which lost 7 bases and 1 base, there was a span of 11 bases. The CDR3 is 13 amino acids. Germline lookup yields CDR1 DFQATT and CDR2 SNEGSKA (reference sequence). This chain's CDR3 is CSVFTSSNQPQHF. DNA of the CDR3: TGCAGTGTATTTACCAGCAGCAATCAGCCCCAGCATTTT.

The table lists this clonotype with many counts. V usage is TRBV10-3 and J usage is TRBJ2-7; TRBD1 or TRBD2 may be the D gene (5 bases each). The CDR3 runs 16 residues. Germline CDR1 ENHRY, CDR2 SYGVKD. Trimming cost V 7 bases and J 1 base, with 20 bases left between them. The CDR3 here is CAIKGAGSAISYEQYF. The CDR3, as DNA: TGTGCCATCAAAGGGGCGGGCAGCGCCATTTCCTACGAGCAGTACTTC.

This clonotype has ten or more counts. The rearrangement uses TRBV7-9 and TRBJ2-5, with TRBD2 identical over 8 bases. The CDR3 has 16 residues. Unmatched junction bases numbered 14, after V lost 6 bases and J lost 5 bases. The germline gives CDR1 SEHNR, CDR2 FQNEAQ (reference sequence). CDR3 sequence: CASRRTGTSFAETQYF. The DNA for the CDR3 is TGTGCCAGCAGGCGAACCGGGACTAGTTTCGCGGAGACCCAGTACTTC.

As regards this clonotype: A junction boundary mismatches the germline segment, possibly from a read error. The rearrangement uses TRBV28 and TRBJ1-2; no clear D gene. CDR1 is MDHEN, CDR2 SYDVKM, per germline. CDR3 size: 14 residues. This chain's CDR3 is CASRHARVVYGYTF. For the CDR3, the DNA is TGCGCCAGCAGACACGCTAGGGTGGTCTATGGCTACACCTTC.

There are many counts of this clonotype. One base away lies a much larger clone, so this may be a sequencing read error. The rearrangement uses TRBV5-4 and TRBJ2-5, with TRBD1 matching 9 bases. Germline CDR1 SGHNT, CDR2 YYREEE (reference sequence). The CDR3 consists of 14 residues. V gave up 4 bases and J gave up 7 bases; unmatched junction bases: 8. Here the CDR3 reads CASSRTGERGTQYF. Here the CDR3 DNA reads TGTGCCAGCAGCCGGACAGGGGAGAGGGGGACCCAGTACTTC.

The chain is built from TRBV11-1 and TRBJ2-7; TRBD2 matches at 7 bases. The V gene's germline CDR1 is SGHAT and CDR2 FQDESV (reference sequence). The CDR3 runs 16 residues. The V segment lost 5 bases and the J segment 0 bases; nucleotides outside the gene matches: 10. CDR3 in DNA: TGTGCCAGCAGCCCCCCCGGGCTAGCGGCCTCCTACGAGCAGTACTTC. As protein: CASSPPGLAASYEQYF.

This clonotype was seen ten or more times. The V gene is TRBV7-9, the J gene TRBJ2-6, with D unclear. CDR1 and CDR2 from the germline V gene are SEHNR and FQNEAQ (reference sequence). V lost 4 bases to trimming and J lost 0 bases, with 10 bases between them. CDR3 length: 16 residues. This CDR3 reads CASSWRSRSGANVLTF. Written as DNA, the CDR3 is TGTGCCAGCAGCTGGCGGTCCCGCTCTGGGGCCAACGTCCTGACTTTC.

This clonotype was observed many times. The V call is TRBV7-9, the J call TRBJ2-5; D gene unclear. The ends were cut back, 4 bases at V and 1 base at J, with 10 bases in the middle. There are 14 residues in the CDR3. Germline loops: CDR1 SEHNR, CDR2 FQNEAQ (reference sequence). The CDR3 region is CASSSTGPQETQYF. The CDR3 DNA reads TGTGCCAGCAGCTCTACTGGCCCCCAAGAGACCCAGTACTTC.

The V gene is TRBV11-3, the J gene TRBJ2-7, with D possibly TRBD2 on 6 matching bases. V was clipped by 3 bases and J by 2 bases, with 14 bases between them. The germline V gene encodes CDR1 SGHNT and CDR2 YENEEA. CDR3 length: 15 amino acids. DNA of the CDR3: TGTGCCAGCAGCTTCGCTTCTAGCGAACCCTACGAGCAGTACTTC. Amino acid sequence: CASSFASSEPYEQYF.